Below, one TCR beta chain is given with its context. What it binds is unknown. Libraries were prepared by immunoSEQ multiplex PCR; TCRdb keeps only in-frame clonotypes and omits some of them. The table records some 1 million clones, roughly 80% of them present only once. Looked up from germline, CDR1 is MDHEN and CDR2 is SYDVKM. Trimming removed 8 bases from V and 1 base from J, with 17 bases in between. CDR3 size: 15 residues. This sample stems from a study of shared clonotypes between healthy human individuals. Study-wide results and limits: Relative to memory subsets, naive subsets generally showed larger estimated richness. Unshared clonotypes carried lower generation probabilities than those common to all four donors.

This chain joins TRBV28 and TRBJ1-1; a weak D match, TRBD1 (5 bases). This TCR came from a man aged 18-30 years in good health. The sequencing input was memory CD4+ T cells sorted from blood. Subset defined: CD45RA-negative fraction. CDR3 coding DNA: TGTGCCAGCCCTGGACATTCCGCGTGGAACACTGAAGCTTTCTTT. As protein: CASPGHSAWNTEAFF.